The 20 T cell receptor beta chains below were found in one sample sequenced in a study of CD8 T cell repertoires and HIV-1 epitope variants. Assay used: immunoSEQ multiplex PCR; TCRdb lists only in-frame clones, some missing. This table holds 5,000 to 8,000 clones, more than 60% found once. These receptors have no known antigen. Sequencing used cultured CD8+ T cells derived from PBMCs. These receptors all stem from a male donor with HIV.

This chain joins TRBV28 and TRBJ2-7; D might be TRBD1 (6 bases). The CDR3 loop spans 17 amino acids. Trimming shortened V by 2 bases and J by 0 bases, and 17 bases separated the two germline ends. The germline CDR1 and CDR2 sequences are MDHEN and SYDVKM. CDR3 amino acids: CASSLLTPGQSSYEQYF. CDR3 in DNA: TGTGCCAGCAGTTTACTGACCCCAGGACAGAGCTCCTACGAGCAGTACTTC.

The rearrangement joins TRBV28 to TRBJ2-5, with TRBD1 identical over 8 bases. With 4 bases clipped from V and 0 bases from J, the junction kept 4 bases outside the gene matches. The germline gives CDR1 MDHEN, CDR2 SYDVKM. The CDR3 is 15 residues long. CDR3 in DNA: TGTGCCAGCAGTTCGAAGGACAGGGACCAAGAGACCCAGTACTTC. Encoded protein: CASSSKDRDQETQYF.

The DNA of the CDR3 is TGTGCCAGCACCACACCACTGGGAAGATACGAGACCCAGTACTTC. It yields the protein CASTTPLGRYETQYF. The J gene is TRBJ2-5, the V gene TRBV28; D is uncertain. The length of the CDR3 is 15 residues. The V end was cut by 7 bases, the J end by 5 bases, with 20 bases between. Germline V lookup: CDR1 MDHEN, CDR2 SYDVKM. Full variable domain (remainder filled in from reference TRBV28 and TRBJ2-5): DVKVTQSSRYLVKRTGEKVFLECVQDMDHENMFWYRQDPGLGLRLIYFSYDVKMKEKGDIPEGYSVSREKKERFSLILESASTNQTSMYLCASTTPLGRYETQYFGPGTRLLVL.

The rearrangement links TRBV6-6 to TRBJ1-1; no reliable D call. The germline CDR1 and CDR2 sequences are MNHNY and SVGAGI (reference sequence). The CDR3 runs 14 residues. V was trimmed by 5 bases and J by 2 bases, leaving 12 bases between them. CDR3 coding DNA: TGTGCCAGCAGTATCGGTGAGATCAACACTGAAGCTTTCTTT. It encodes CASSIGEINTEAFF.

This clone came up a few times. The gene calls are TRBV19 and TRBJ1-1; D is unclear. The germline CDR1 and CDR2 sequences are LNHDA and SQIVND (reference sequence). Between the trimmed V and J ends, which lost 4 bases and 1 base, there was a span of 4 bases. This CDR3 contains 12 residues. The CDR3 DNA follows: TGTGCCAGTAGTAGGGGGAACACTGAAGCTTTCTTT. Residues: CASSRGNTEAFF.

V gene TRBV9 combines with J gene TRBJ2-2; D is perhaps TRBD2 (6 bases). Trimming left V 0 bases short and J 5 bases short, with 17 bases between. The CDR3 contains 17 residues. The germline V gene has CDR1 SGDLS and CDR2 YYNGEE. CDR3 sequence reads: CASSVDGAGRVTGELFF. The CDR3 nucleotides are TGTGCCAGCAGCGTAGATGGGGCCGGGAGAGTAACCGGGGAGCTGTTTTTT.

J is TRBJ2-5 and V is TRBV7-9; D tentatively fits TRBD1 or TRBD2 (5 bases each). This CDR3 spans 16 amino acids. Trimming pared 6 bases from V and 2 bases from J, leaving 19 bases between. Germline V CDR1 and CDR2: SEHNR, FQNEAQ (reference sequence). The CDR3 protein is CASSPVPGRRQETQYF. In DNA, the CDR3 is TGTGCCAGCAGTCCTGTCCCGGGACGTAGACAAGAGACCCAGTACTTC.

This clone has just one count. This chain joins TRBV10-2 and TRBJ1-1, with a possible D match to TRBD1 (5 bases). Per germline, CDR1 WSHSY and CDR2 SAAADI. This CDR3 contains 14 residues. The V end was cut by 5 bases, the J end by 9 bases, with 19 bases between. The chain's CDR3 is CASSPTGETGQAFF. The CDR3 DNA is TGCGCCAGCAGTCCCACGGGGGAAACAGGACAAGCTTTCTTT.

Only one count was recorded for this clone. The V gene is TRBV7-9, the J gene TRBJ2-1; 11 bases match TRBD1. Germline V CDR1 and CDR2: SEHNR, FQNEAQ (reference sequence). This CDR3 region has 14 residues. Trimming removed 3 bases from V and 6 bases from J; junction bases left unmatched: 1. In nucleotides, the CDR3 is TGTGCCAGCAGCTTGGACAGGGGGCTCAATGAGCAGTTCTTC. As protein: CASSLDRGLNEQFF. The variable domain in full, completed from reference TRBV7-9 and TRBJ2-1, reads DTGVSQNPRHKITKRGQNVTFRCDPISEHNRLYWYRQTLGQGPEFLTYFQNEAQLEKSRLLSDRFSAERPKGSFSTLEIQRTEQGDSAMYLCASSLDRGLNEQFFGPGTRLTVL.

The chain has TRBV6-6 and TRBJ2-1; tentatively, D is TRBD1 or TRBD2 (5 bases each). The CDR3 totals 13 residues. V dropped 2 bases and J dropped 5 bases, with 7 bases sitting between them. CDR1 is MNHNY, CDR2 SVGAGI, per germline (reference sequence). Here the CDR3 reads CASSYGTNNEQFF. The CDR3 region has the DNA TGTGCCAGCAGTTACGGGACGAACAATGAGCAGTTCTTC.

This chain uses TRBV6-5 with TRBJ2-1, with 12 bases that match TRBD2. The ends lost 0 bases at V and 7 bases at J; junction bases unmatched: 4. The germline V gene has CDR1 MNHEY and CDR2 SVGAGI. This CDR3 has 16 residues. The CDR3 bases are TGTGCCAGCAGTTACTCGACGACTAGCGGGGGTAATGAGCAGTTCTTC. It specifies CASSYSTTSGGNEQFF.

The V gene is TRBV9, the J gene TRBJ2-2; 8 nucleotides match TRBD2. V lost 4 bases to trimming and J lost 7 bases; unmatched junction nucleotides: 12. Germline CDR1 SGDLS, CDR2 YYNGEE. The CDR3 has 16 residues. This chain's CDR3 is CASSTPRGGADGELFF. CDR3 nucleotide sequence: TGTGCCAGCAGCACCCCCCGGGGGGGGGCGGACGGGGAGCTGTTTTTT.

This clone was seen a single time. The V and J genes are TRBV11-1 and TRBJ1-1; D is ambiguous. This CDR3 comprises 14 residues. The V end was cut by 1 base, the J end by 1 base, with 7 bases between. Germline values: CDR1 SGHAT, CDR2 FQDESV (reference sequence). This CDR3 reads CASSLGEGNTEAFF. CDR3 in DNA: TGTGCCAGCAGCTTAGGAGAGGGGAACACTGAAGCTTTCTTT. The full variable domain, in which reference TRBV11-1 and TRBJ1-1 provide the parts outside the CDR3, is EAEVAQSPRYKITEKSQAVAFWCDPISGHATLYWYRQILGQGPELLVQFQDESVVDDSQLPKDRFSAERLKGVDSTLKIQPAELGDSAMYLCASSLGEGNTEAFFGQGTRLTVV.

This rearrangement joins TRBV25-1 to TRBJ2-2; 8 bases map to TRBD1. The CDR3 spans 15 residues. The junction had 6 bases not matched to a gene; V was cut back by 4 bases and J by 5 bases. Germline loops: CDR1 MGHDK, CDR2 SYGVNS. CDR3 nucleotides: TGTGCCAGCAGTGTAGGGACAGGACGTACCGGGGAGCTGTTTTTT. Amino acids: CASSVGTGRTGELFF.

J is TRBJ2-1 and V is TRBV7-9, with 9 positions matching TRBD1. The CDR3 length is 16 residues. The germline CDR1 and CDR2 sequences are SEHNR and FQNEAQ (reference sequence). V was clipped by 6 bases and J by 5 bases; unmatched bases: 11. The CDR3 coding sequence is TGTGCCAGCAGACAACCTGACAGGGGGAGGGACAATGAGCAGTTCTTC. Its protein is CASRQPDRGRDNEQFF.

The chain recombines TRBV11-3 with TRBJ2-3; 14 bases agree with TRBD2. Germline V CDR1 and CDR2: SGHNT, YENEEA. This CDR3 spans 16 amino acids. The junction had 2 bases not matched to a gene; V was cut back by 5 bases and J by 1 base. As DNA, the CDR3 is TGTGCCAGCAGCCCGGGACTAGCGGGGGGCACAGATACGCAGTATTTT. Its translation is CASSPGLAGGTDTQYF.

The V and J genes are TRBV28 and TRBJ2-7, with TRBD1 identical over 10 bases. This CDR3 is built from 16 residues. Unmatched junction bases numbered 10, after V lost 4 bases and J lost 4 bases. Germline V CDR1 and CDR2: MDHEN, SYDVKM. Here the CDR3 reads CASSSAGTGALYEQYF. In DNA form, the CDR3 reads TGTGCCAGCAGTTCGGCCGGGACAGGGGCTTTGTACGAGCAGTACTTC.

V and J are TRBV28 and TRBJ1-1; no reliable D call. Germline V lookup: CDR1 MDHEN, CDR2 SYDVKM. This CDR3 has 15 residues. V was trimmed by 2 bases and J by 1 base, leaving 11 bases between them. The CDR3 here is CASSLGSEGNTEAFF. Here the CDR3 DNA reads TGTGCCAGCAGTTTAGGATCAGAGGGGAACACTGAAGCTTTCTTT.

This chain uses TRBV2 with TRBJ1-6, with a tentative D call TRBD1 (5 bases). This CDR3 has 15 amino acids. Germline V gives CDR1 SNHLY, CDR2 FYNNEI. Trimming took 11 bases from V and 7 from J, leaving 21 bases between them. The CDR3 loop reads CARSSETDLNSPLHF. DNA for the CDR3: TGTGCCCGAAGCTCTGAGACAGATCTCAATTCACCCCTCCACTTT.

The V call is TRBV7-9, the J call TRBJ2-5; 9 bases align to TRBD1. The CDR3 has 19 residues. J lost 4 bases, V lost 5 bases, and 20 bases had no gene match. Germline assignment: CDR1 SEHNR and CDR2 FQNEAQ (reference sequence). The CDR3 DNA reads TGTGCCAGCAGCCGGAATGAAATTTTTCCCGGGACAGGGTTAGAGACCCAGTACTTC. Protein: CASSRNEIFPGTGLETQYF.